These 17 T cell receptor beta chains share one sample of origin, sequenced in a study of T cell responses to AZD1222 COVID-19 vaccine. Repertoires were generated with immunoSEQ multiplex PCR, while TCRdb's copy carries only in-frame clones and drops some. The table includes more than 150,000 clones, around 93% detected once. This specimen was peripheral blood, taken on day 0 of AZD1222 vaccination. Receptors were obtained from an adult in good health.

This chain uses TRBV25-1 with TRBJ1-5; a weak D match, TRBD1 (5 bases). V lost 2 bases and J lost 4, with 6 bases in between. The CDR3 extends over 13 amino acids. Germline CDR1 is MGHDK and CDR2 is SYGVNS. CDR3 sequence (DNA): TGTGCCAGCAGTGAAGCAGGGAATCAGCCCCAGCATTTT. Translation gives CASSEAGNQPQHF.

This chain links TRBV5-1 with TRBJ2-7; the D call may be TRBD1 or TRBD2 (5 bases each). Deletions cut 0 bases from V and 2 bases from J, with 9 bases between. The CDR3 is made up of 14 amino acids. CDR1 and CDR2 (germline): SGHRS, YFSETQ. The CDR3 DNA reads TGCGCCAGCAGCTTGGAGCCGGGACCCTACGAGCAGTACTTC. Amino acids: CASSLEPGPYEQYF.

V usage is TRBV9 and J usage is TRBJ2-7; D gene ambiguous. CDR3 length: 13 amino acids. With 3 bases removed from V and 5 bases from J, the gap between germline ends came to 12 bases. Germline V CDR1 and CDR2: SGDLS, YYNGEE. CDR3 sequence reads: CASSADLSDEQYF. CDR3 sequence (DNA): TGTGCCAGCAGCGCGGACCTATCCGACGAGCAGTACTTC. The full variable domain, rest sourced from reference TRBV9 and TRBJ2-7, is DSGVTQTPKHLITATGQRVTLRCSPRSGDLSVYWYQQSLDQGLQFLIQYYNGEERAKGNILERFSAQQFPDLHSELNLSSLELGDSALYFCASSADLSDEQYFGPGTRLTVT.

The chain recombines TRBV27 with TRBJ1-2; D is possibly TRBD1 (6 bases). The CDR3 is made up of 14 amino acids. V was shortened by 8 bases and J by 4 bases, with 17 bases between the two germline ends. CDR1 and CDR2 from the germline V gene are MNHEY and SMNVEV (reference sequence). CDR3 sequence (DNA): TGTGCCAGCCGATCCGAGGGGGGGGCCTATGGCTACACCTTC. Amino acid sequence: CASRSEGGAYGYTF.

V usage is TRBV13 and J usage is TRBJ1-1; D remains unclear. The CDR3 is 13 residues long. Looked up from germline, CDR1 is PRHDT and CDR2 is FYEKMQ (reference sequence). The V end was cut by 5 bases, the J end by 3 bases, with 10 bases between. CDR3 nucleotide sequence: TGTGCCAGCAGCCTTCGGCAGTACACTGAAGCTTTCTTT. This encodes CASSLRQYTEAFF.

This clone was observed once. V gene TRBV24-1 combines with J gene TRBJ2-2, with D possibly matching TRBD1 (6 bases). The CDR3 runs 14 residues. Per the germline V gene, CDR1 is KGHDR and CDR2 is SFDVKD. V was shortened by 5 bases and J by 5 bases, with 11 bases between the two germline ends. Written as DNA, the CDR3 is TGTGCCACCAGTGTGGACAGTTCTACCGGGGAGCTGTTTTTT. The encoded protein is CATSVDSSTGELFF.

The DNA for the CDR3 is TGTGCCAGCAGTTTCAGACAGGCAGATTCAAACTATGGCTACACCTTC. The encoded protein is CASSFRQADSNYGYTF. This chain connects TRBV6-5 to TRBJ1-2; D might be TRBD1 (6 bases). CDR1 is MNHEY and CDR2 is SVGAGI in the germline V gene. The CDR3 has 16 amino acids. The V gene lost 4 bases and the J gene lost 2 bases, with 17 bases spanning the gap.

Here the CDR3 DNA reads TGTGCCGCCGCAACTAGCGGGAGTCCCTACGAGCAGTACTTC. Its protein is CAAATSGSPYEQYF. The V gene is TRBV6-5, the J gene TRBJ2-7, with 11 bases aligning to TRBD2. This CDR3 contains 14 residues. The V gene end was trimmed by 11 bases and the J gene end by 2 bases; junction bases not matched to a gene: 8. The V gene's germline CDR1 is MNHEY and CDR2 SVGAGI.

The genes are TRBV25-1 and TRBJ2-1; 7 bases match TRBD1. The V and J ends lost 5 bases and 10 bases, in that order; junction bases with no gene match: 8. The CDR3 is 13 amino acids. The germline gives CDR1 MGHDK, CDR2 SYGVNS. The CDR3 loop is CASSRGLLGEQFF. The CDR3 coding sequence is TGTGCCAGCAGTAGGGGGCTTCTAGGGGAGCAGTTCTTC.

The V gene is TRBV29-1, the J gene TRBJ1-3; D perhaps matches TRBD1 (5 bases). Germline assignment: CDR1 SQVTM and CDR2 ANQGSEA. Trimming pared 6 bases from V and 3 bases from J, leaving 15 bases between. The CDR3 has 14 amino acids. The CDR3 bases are TGCAGCGTGAAAGTTGGGCAGGGTGGAAACACCATATATTTT. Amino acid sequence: CSVKVGQGGNTIYF.

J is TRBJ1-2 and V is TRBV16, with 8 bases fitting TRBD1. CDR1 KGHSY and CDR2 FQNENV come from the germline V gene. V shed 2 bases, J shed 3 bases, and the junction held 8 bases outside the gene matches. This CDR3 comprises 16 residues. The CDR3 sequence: CASSQMADRVDYGYTF. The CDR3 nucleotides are TGTGCCAGCAGCCAAATGGCGGACAGGGTCGACTATGGCTACACCTTC.

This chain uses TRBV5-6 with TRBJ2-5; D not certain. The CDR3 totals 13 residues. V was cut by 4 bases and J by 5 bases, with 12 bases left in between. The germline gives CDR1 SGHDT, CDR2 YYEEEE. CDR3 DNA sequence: TGTGCCAGCAGCCGCGACCGACTGGAGACCCAGTACTTC. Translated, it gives CASSRDRLETQYF.

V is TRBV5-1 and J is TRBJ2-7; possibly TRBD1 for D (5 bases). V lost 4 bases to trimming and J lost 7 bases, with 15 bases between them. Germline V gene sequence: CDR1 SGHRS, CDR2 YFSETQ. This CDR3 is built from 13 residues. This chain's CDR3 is CASSLTELGEQYF. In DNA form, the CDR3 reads TGCGCCAGCAGCCTGACAGAGTTGGGGGAGCAGTACTTC.

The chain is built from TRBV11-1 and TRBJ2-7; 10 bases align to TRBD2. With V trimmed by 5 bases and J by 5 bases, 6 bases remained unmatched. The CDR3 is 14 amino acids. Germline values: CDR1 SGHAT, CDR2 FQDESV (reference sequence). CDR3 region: CASSGSGRGNEQYF. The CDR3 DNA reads TGTGCCAGCAGCGGGAGCGGGAGGGGCAACGAGCAGTACTTC.

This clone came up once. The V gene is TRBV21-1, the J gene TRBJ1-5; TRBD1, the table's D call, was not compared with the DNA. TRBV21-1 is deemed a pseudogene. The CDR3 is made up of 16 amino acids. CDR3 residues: CASSKAGTAFRPPQHF. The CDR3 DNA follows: TGTGCCAGCAGCAAAGCGGGGACAGCTTTCCGACCGCCCCAGCATTTT.

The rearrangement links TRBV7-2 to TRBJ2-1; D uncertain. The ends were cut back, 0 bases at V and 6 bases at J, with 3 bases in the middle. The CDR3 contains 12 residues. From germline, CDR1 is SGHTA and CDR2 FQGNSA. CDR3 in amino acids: CASSLAFNEQFF. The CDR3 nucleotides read TGTGCCAGCAGCTTAGCGTTCAATGAGCAGTTCTTC.

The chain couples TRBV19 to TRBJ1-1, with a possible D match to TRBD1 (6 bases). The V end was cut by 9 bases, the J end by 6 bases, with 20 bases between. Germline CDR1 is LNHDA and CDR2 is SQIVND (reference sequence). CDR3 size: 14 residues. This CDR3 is CASKNNRENAEAFF. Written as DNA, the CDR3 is TGTGCCAGCAAAAACAACAGGGAAAACGCTGAAGCTTTCTTT. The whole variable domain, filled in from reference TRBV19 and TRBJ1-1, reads DGGITQSPKYLFRKEGQNVTLSCEQNLNHDAMYWYRQDPGQGLRLIYYSQIVNDFQKGDIAEGYSVSREKKESFPLTVTSAQKNPTAFYLCASKNNRENAEAFFGQGTRLTVV.